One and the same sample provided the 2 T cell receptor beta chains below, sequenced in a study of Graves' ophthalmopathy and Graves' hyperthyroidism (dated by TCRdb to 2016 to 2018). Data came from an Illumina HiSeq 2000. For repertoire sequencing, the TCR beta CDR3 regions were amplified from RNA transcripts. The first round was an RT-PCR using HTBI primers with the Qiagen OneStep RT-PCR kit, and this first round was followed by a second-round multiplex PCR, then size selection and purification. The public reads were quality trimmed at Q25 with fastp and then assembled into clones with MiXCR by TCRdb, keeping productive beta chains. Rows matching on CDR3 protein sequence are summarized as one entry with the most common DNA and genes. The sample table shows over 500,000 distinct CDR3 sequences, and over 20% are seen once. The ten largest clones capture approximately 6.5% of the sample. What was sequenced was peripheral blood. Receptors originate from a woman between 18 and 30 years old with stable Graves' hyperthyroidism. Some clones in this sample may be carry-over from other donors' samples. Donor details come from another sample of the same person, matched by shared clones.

The CDR3 coding sequence is TGTGCCTCAAAGGACAGGGGGCAAGAGACCCAGTACTTC. It is translated as CASKDRGQETQYF. This chain links TRBV28 with TRBJ2-5, with 10 bases lining up with TRBD1. The CDR3 spans 13 residues. V was pared by 11 bases and J by 2 bases, with 5 bases of the junction left unmatched. Germline V gene sequence: CDR1 MDHEN, CDR2 SYDVKM.

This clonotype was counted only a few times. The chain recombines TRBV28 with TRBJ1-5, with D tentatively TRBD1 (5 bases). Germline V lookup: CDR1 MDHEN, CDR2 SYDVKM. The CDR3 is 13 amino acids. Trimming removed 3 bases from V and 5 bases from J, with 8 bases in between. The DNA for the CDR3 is TGTGCCAGCAGTTTTTGGGGCGATCAGCCCCAGCATTTT. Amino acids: CASSFWGDQPQHF.